This T cell receptor beta chain was found in a study of T cell changes during pregnancy in multiple sclerosis. Data came from immunoSEQ multiplex PCR; TCRdb stores just in-frame clones and leaves some out. The sample holds about 42,000 clones, around four fifths seen once. CDR3 length: 15 residues. The V end was cut by 3 bases, the J end by 3 bases, with 15 bases between. CDR1 and CDR2 (germline): SGDLS, YYNGEE. The material sequenced was CD4+ T cells from peripheral blood mononuclear cells, taken before pregnancy. The gene calls are TRBV9 and TRBJ1-1, with D possibly TRBD1 on 6 matching bases. The receptor comes from a female donor with multiple sclerosis, enrolled in a pregnancy study. The CDR3 DNA reads TGTGCCAGCAGCGGGGCCACGGGGGGCTACACTGAAGCTTTCTTT. This gives the protein CASSGATGGYTEAFF.